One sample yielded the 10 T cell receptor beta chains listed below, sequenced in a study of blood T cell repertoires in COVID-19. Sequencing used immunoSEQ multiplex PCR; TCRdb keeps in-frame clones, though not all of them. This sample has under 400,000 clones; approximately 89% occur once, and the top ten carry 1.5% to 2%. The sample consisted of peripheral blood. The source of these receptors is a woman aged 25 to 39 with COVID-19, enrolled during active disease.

The CDR3 DNA reads as TGTGCCAGCAGCGCCCAGGTAGCGGATGGCTACACCTTC. Its protein is CASSAQVADGYTF. The genes are TRBV7-9 and TRBJ1-2, with D unresolved. CDR1 is SEHNR, CDR2 FQNEAQ, per germline (reference sequence). Trimming removed 5 bases at V and 6 bases at J, with 13 bases between. This CDR3 spans 13 amino acids.

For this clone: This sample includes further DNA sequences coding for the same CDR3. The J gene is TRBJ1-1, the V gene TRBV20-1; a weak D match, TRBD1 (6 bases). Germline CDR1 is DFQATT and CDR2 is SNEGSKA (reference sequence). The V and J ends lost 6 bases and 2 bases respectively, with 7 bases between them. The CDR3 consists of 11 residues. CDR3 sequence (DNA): TGCAGTGCACAGGGAAACACTGAAGCTTTCTTT. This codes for CSAQGNTEAFF.

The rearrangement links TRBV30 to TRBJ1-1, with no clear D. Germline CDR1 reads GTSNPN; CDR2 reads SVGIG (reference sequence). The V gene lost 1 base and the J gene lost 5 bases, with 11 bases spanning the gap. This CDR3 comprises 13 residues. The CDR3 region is CAWSEGGGTEAFF. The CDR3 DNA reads TGTGCCTGGAGTGAAGGAGGAGGGACTGAAGCTTTCTTT.

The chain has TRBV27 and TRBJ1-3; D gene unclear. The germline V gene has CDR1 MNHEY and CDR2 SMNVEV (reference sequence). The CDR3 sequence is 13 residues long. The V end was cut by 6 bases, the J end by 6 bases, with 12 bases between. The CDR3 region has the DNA TGTGCCAGCAGCCCTCTAGTCGAAAACACCATATATTTT. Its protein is CASSPLVENTIYF.

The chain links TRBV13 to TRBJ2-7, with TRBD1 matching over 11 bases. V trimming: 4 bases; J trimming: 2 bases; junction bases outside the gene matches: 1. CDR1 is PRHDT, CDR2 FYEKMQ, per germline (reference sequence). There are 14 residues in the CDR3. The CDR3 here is CASSSGQGAYEQYF. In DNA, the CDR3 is TGTGCCAGCAGCTCGGGACAGGGGGCCTACGAGCAGTACTTC.

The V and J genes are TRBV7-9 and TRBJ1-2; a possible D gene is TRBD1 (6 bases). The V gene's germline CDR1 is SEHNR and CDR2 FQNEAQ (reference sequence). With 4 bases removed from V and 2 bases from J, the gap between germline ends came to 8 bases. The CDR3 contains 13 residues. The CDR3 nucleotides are TGTGCCAGCAGCTCCGGACAGAACTATGGCTACACCTTC. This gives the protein CASSSGQNYGYTF.

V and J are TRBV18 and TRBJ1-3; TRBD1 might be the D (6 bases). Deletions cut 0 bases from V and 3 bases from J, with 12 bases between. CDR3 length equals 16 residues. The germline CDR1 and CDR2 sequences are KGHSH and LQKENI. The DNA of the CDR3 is TGTGCCAGCTCACCACCAGGGGGAACTCGTGGAAACACCATATATTTT. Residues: CASSPPGGTRGNTIYF.

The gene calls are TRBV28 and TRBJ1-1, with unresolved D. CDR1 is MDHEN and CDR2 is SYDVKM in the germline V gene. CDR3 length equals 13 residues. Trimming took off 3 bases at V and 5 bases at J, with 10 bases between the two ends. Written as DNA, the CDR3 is TGTGCCAGCAGTTTCTCAGTCGGGACTGAAGCTTTCTTT. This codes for CASSFSVGTEAFF.

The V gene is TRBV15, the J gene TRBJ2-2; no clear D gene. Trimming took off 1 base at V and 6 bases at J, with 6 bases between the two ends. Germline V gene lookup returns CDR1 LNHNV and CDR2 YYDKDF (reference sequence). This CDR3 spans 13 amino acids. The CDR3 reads CATSRVRAGELFF. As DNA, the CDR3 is TGTGCCACCAGCAGAGTAAGAGCCGGGGAGCTGTTTTTT. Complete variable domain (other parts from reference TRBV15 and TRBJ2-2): DAMVIQNPRYQVTQFGKPVTLSCSQTLNHNVMYWYQQKSSQAPKLLFHYYDKDFNNEADTPDNFQSRRPNTSFCFLDIRSPGLGDTAMYLCATSRVRAGELFFGEGSRLTVL.

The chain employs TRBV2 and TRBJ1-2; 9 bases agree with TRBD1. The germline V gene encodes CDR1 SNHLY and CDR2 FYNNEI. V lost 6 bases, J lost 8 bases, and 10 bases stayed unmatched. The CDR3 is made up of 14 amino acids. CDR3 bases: TGTGCCAGCAGGATACTACAGGGGGCGGGAGGCTACACCTTC. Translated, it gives CASRILQGAGGYTF.